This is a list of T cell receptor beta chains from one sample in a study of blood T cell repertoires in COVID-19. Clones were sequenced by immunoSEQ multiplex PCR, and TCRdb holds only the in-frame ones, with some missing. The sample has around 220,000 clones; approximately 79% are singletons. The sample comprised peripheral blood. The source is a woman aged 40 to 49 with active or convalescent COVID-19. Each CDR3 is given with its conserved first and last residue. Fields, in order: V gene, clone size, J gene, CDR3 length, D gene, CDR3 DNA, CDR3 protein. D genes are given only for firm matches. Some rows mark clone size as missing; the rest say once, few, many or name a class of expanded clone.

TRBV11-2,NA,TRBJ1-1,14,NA,TGTGCCAGCAGCTTACTTAGGGGAAACACTGAAGCTTTCTTT,CASSLLRGNTEAFF
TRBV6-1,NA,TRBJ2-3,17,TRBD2,TGTGCCAGCAGTGGCAGACTAGCGGGGGTGACCCGGGATACGCAGTATTTT,CASSGRLAGVTRDTQYF
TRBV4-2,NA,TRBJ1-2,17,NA,TGTGCCAGCAGCCAAGGCGGGGGAGGAATCAGAACCTATGGCTACACCTTC,CASSQGGGGIRTYGYTF
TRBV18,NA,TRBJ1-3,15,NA,TGTGCCAGCTCATCCTTCACAGTCTCTGGAAACACCATATATTTT,CASSSFTVSGNTIYF
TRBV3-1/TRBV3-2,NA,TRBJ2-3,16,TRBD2,TGTGCCAGCAGCCAAGAGCGCGGGGGATCCACAGATACGCAGTATTTT,CASSQERGGSTDTQYF
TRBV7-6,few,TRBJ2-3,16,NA,TGTGCCAGCAGCCCACCTAAGGGGGGGAGCACAGATACGCAGTATTTT,CASSPPKGGSTDTQYF
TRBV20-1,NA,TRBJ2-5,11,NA,TGCAGTGCTGAGGCGTCAGAGACCCAGTACTTC,CSAEASETQYF
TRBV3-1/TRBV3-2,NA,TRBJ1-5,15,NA,TGTGCCAGCAGCCGGGGGAGGGCTAGCAATCAGCCCCAGCATTTT,CASSRGRASNQPQHF
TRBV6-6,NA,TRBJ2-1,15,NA,TGTGCCAGCAGTTCCCTTCCCTCGGGAAGGAATGAGCAGTTCTTC,CASSSLPSGRNEQFF
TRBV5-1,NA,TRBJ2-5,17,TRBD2,TGCGCCAGCAGCGAAGGGACTAGCGGGGGGCTCAGGGAGACCCAGTACTTC,CASSEGTSGGLRETQYF
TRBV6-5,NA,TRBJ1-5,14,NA,TGTGCCAGCACAACGTCAGGGTTAAATCAGCCCCAGCATTTT,CASTTSGLNQPQHF
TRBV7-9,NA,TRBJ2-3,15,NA,TGTGCCAGCAGCTTAGTCGCGGGGCGTCCAGATACGCAGTATTTT,CASSLVAGRPDTQYF
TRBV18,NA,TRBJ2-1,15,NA,TGTGCCAGCTCACCAGGGACGGGGGGCAACAATGAGCAGTTCTTC,CASSPGTGGNNEQFF
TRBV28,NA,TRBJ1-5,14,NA,TGTGCCAGCAGTTCCTCCCGGGGGAATCAGCCCCAGCATTTT,CASSSSRGNQPQHF
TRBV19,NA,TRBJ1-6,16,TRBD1,TGTGCCACTTCTTGGACAGGGAGCTCCTATAATTCACCCCTCCACTTT,CATSWTGSSYNSPLHF